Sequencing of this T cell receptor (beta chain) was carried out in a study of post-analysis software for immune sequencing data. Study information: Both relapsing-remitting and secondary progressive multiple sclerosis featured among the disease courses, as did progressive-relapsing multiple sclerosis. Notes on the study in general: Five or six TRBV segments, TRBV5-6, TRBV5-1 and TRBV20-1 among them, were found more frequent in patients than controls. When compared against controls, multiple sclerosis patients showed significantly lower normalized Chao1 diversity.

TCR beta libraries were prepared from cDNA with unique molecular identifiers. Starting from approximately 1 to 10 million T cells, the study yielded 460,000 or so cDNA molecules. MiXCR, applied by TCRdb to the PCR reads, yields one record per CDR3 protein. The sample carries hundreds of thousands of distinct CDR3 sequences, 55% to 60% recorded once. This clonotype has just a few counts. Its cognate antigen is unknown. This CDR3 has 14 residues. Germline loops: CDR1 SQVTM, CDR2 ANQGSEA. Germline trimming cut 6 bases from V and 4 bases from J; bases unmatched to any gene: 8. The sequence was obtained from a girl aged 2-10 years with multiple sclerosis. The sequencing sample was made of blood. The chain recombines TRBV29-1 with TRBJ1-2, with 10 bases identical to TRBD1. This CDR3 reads CSVTRDRGGYGYTF. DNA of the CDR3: TGCAGCGTGACCCGGGACAGGGGTGGCTATGGCTACACCTTC.